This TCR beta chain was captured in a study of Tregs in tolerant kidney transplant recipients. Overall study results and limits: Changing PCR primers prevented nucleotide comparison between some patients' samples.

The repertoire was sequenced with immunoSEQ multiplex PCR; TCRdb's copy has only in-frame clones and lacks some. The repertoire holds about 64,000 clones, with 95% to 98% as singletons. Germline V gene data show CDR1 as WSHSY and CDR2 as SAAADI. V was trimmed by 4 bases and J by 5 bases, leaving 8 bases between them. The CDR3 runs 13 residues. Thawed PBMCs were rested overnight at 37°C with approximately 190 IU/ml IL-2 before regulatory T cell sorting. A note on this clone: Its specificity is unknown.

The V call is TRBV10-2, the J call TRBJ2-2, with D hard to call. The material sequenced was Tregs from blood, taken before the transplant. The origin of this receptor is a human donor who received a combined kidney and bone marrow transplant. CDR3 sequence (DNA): TGCGCCAGCAGTGGTCACGGTACCGGGGAGCTGTTTTTT. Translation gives CASSGHGTGELFF.